This T cell receptor (beta chain) was sequenced during a study of lung T cells in sarcoidosis with Löfgren's syndrome. The study, taken as a whole, reports: Multiple Löfgren's syndrome patients reportedly shared TRAV12-1 and TRBV2 CDR3 motifs, suggesting public CD4+ TCRs. In alpha-beta pairs, TRAV12-1 favored TRBV2, and their CDR3s were homologous.

This clonotype counts as medium-sized. Its target is unknown. From the reads, TCRdb called clonotypes with MiXCR, one entry per CDR3 protein. The table includes some 2,500 distinct CDR3 sequences, roughly 29% detected once. V shed 5 bases and J 1 base; nucleotides not matched to a gene: 10. Germline V gene sequence: CDR1 MNHNS, CDR2 SASEGT. This CDR3 has 16 amino acids. V and J are TRBV6-1 and TRBJ2-7; TRBD2 matches at 8 bases. The sample comprised CD4+ T cells from PBMCs. The TCR comes from a human donor with sarcoidosis (Löfgren's syndrome or another form), or a control subject (not recorded which). CDR3 sequence (DNA): TGTGCCAGCAGTCAGCTAACTAGCGGATATTCCTACGAGCAGTACTTC. Its translation: CASSQLTSGYSYEQYF.